This T cell receptor beta chain is from a study of beta chain features in type 1 diabetes. This clone has only one observation. The CDR3 sequence is 15 residues long. Germline V gene sequence: CDR1 LGHNA, CDR2 YSLEER. Of the isolated RNA, all was reverse transcribed, and so the sequenced material was expressed TCRB transcripts. Assay used: immunoSEQ multiplex PCR; TCRdb lists only in-frame clones, some missing. The table lists about 360,000 clones, over 10% of them singletons. This rearrangement joins TRBV4-3 to TRBJ2-5; 7 positions agree with TRBD1. The end of the DNA aligns better with TRBJ2-7, so the J call may be wrong. The clonotype originates from a man between 18 and 35 years old in good health. Sample: naive CD4+ T cells from blood. For the CDR3, the DNA is TGCGCCAGCAGCCAAAGCGACAGGGACTCCTACGAGCAGTACTTC. It encodes CASSQSDRDSYEQYF.